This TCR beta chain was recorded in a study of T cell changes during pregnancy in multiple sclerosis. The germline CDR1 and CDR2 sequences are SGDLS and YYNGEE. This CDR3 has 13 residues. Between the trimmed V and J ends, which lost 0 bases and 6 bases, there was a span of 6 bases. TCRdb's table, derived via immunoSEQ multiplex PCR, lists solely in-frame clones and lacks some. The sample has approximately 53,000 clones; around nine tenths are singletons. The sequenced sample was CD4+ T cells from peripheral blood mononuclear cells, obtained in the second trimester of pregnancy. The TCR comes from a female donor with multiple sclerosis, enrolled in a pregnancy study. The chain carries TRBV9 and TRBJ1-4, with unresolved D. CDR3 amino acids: CASSVEIDEKLFF. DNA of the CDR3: TGTGCCAGCAGCGTAGAGATAGATGAAAAACTGTTTTTT.